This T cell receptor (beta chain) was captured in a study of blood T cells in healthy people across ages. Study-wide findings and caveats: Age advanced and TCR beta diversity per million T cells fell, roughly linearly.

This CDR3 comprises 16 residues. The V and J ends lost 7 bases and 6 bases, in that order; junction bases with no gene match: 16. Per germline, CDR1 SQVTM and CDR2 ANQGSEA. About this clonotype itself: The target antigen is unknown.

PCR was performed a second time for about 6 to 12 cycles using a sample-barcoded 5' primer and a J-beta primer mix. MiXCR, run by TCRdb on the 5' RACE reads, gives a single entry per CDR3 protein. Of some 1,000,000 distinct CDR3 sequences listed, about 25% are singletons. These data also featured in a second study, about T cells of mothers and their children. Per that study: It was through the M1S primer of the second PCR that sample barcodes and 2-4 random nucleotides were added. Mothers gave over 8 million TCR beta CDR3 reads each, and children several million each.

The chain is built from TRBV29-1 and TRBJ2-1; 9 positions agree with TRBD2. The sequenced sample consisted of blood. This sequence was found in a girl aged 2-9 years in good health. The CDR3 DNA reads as TGCAGCGCCGTGCTAGCGGGGATGCTTTCCACCAATGAGCAGTTCTTC. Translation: CSAVLAGMLSTNEQFF.